This note documents a single T cell receptor (beta chain) sequence. Its cognate antigen is unknown. The entry originates in a study of T cells expressing NK-cell markers. As for the study in general: The sequencing cohort of eight donors included seven HCMV-seropositive individuals and one seronegative individual. Regarding the study as a whole: Expanded NKG2C+ T cell clones had unclear HCMV specificity.

TCRdb reanalyzed the 5' RACE reads, giving one entry per CDR3 protein sequence and no DNA. This sample contains around 14,000 distinct CDR3 sequences. CDR1 and CDR2 from the germline V gene are ENHRY and SYGVKD. This CDR3 is built from 13 residues. The gene calls are TRBV10-3 and TRBJ2-7; TCRdb's D call of TRBD1 is untestable without DNA. The sequencing sample was made of blood T cells: a sorted CD56 or NKG2C T cell subset, CD4+ or CD8+ T cells, or bulk PBMC T cells (not recorded which). This clonotype was sampled from a man aged 18-70 years in good health. The CDR3 spells CAISKGTYYEQYF.